The subject of this entry is one TCR beta chain. One Seattle source followed patients from active infection through their disease course. The data are from a study of blood T cell repertoires in COVID-19. Produced via immunoSEQ multiplex PCR; TCRdb's table is partial and in-frame only. In the table there are about 200,000 clones, approximately 90% of which are singletons. Trimming cost V 1 base and J 10 bases, with 11 bases left between them. Germline V lookup: CDR1 MDHEN, CDR2 SYDVKM. The CDR3 length is 14 residues. The sequenced material came from peripheral blood. The chain is built from TRBV28 and TRBJ2-6; no reliable D call. The TCR sequence derives from a woman in her forties or fifties with COVID-19, enrolled during active disease. DNA for the CDR3: TGTGCCAGCAGTTTATTACAGATTACAAACGTCCTGACTTTC. It is translated as CASSLLQITNVLTF.